The 4 T cell receptor beta chains below come from one sample, sequenced in a study of cytomegalovirus exposure and HLA in healthy donors. PCR amplification relied on 60 Vbeta primers (plus 13 Jbeta primers). Libraries were prepared by immunoSEQ multiplex PCR; TCRdb keeps only in-frame clonotypes and omits some of them. This table has about 200,000 clones, around four fifths appearing once. What was sequenced was PBMCs. These TCRs come from a man aged 50-60 years in good health and CMV-seronegative.

The V call is TRBV5-1, the J call TRBJ2-1, with D possibly matching TRBD2 (5 bases). Per the germline V gene, CDR1 is SGHRS and CDR2 is YFSETQ. Trimming removed 0 bases at V and 6 bases at J, with 25 bases between. The length of the CDR3 is 19 residues. In DNA, the CDR3 is TGCGCCAGCAGCTTGGTAGATTCCGTACGGGCGGGCTTTTTCAATGAGCAGTTCTTC. Translating it yields CASSLVDSVRAGFFNEQFF.

The chain couples TRBV30 to TRBJ2-2; D remains ambiguous. Trimming shortened V by 3 bases and J by 6 bases, and 8 bases separated the two germline ends. Germline loops: CDR1 GTSNPN, CDR2 SVGIG (reference sequence). CDR3 size: 12 residues. The CDR3 loop is CAWRPSAGELFF. The CDR3 DNA reads as TGTGCCTGGAGGCCTAGTGCCGGGGAGCTGTTTTTT.

This chain uses TRBV27 with TRBJ2-7; 7 bases are shared with TRBD2. Germline V gene data show CDR1 as MNHEY and CDR2 as SMNVEV (reference sequence). V was clipped by 2 bases and J by 0 bases; unmatched bases: 4. This CDR3 contains 15 residues. For the CDR3, the DNA is TGTGCCAGCAGTTTAAGCGGGAAGAGCTCCTACGAGCAGTACTTC. Amino acid sequence: CASSLSGKSSYEQYF.

The chain carries TRBV6-5 and TRBJ1-3; D is unresolved. Germline V gene data show CDR1 as MNHEY and CDR2 as SVGAGI. V was cut by 6 bases and J by 4 bases, with 13 bases left in between. The length of the CDR3 is 14 residues. CDR3 residues: CASREGRGGNTIYF. The CDR3 DNA reads TGTGCCAGCAGGGAGGGTCGAGGCGGAAACACCATATATTTT.